This record looks at one TCR beta chain sequence and its context. The data were obtained in a study of blood T cell repertoires in COVID-19. Study as a whole: The origin of the acute and convalescent COVID-19 samples was the United States, Italy and Spain. Sample material is recorded as cDNA or gDNA derived from T cells, B-cell-depleted T cells, or PBMCs.

Produced via immunoSEQ multiplex PCR; TCRdb's table is partial and in-frame only. The sample has 340,000 or so clones; around nine tenths are singletons. The specimen sequenced was peripheral blood. The TCR was taken from a man aged 45-65 years with active or convalescent COVID-19.

This CDR3 reads CASSPINPGGTEAFF. The CDR3 bases are TGTGCCAGCTCACCAATAAACCCAGGGGGCACTGAAGCTTTCTTT. The V and J genes are TRBV18 and TRBJ1-1, with 7 bases that match TRBD1. Per the germline V gene, CDR1 is KGHSH and CDR2 is LQKENI. The junction had 7 bases not matched to a gene; V was cut back by 2 bases and J by 4 bases. This CDR3 comprises 15 residues. Filled out from reference TRBV18 and TRBJ1-1, the complete variable domain reads NAGVMQNPRHLVRRRGQEARLRCSPMKGHSHVYWYRQLPEEGLKFMVYLQKENIIDESGMPKERFSAEFPKEGPSILRIQQVVRGDSAAYFCASSPINPGGTEAFFGQGTRLTVV.